The 17 T cell receptor beta chains in this list originate from one sample, sequenced in a study of blood T cell repertoires in COVID-19. Clones were sequenced by immunoSEQ multiplex PCR, and TCRdb holds only the in-frame ones, with some missing. The sample consists of approximately 140,000 clones, around nine tenths of them appearing once. The sample consisted of PBMCs or T cells enriched from blood (not recorded which). All receptors derive from a woman aged 25 to 39 with acute COVID-19.

The gene calls are TRBV30 and TRBJ2-5; 12 bases map to TRBD2. Per germline, CDR1 GTSNPN and CDR2 SVGIG (reference sequence). Germline trimming cut 2 bases from V and 10 bases from J; bases unmatched to any gene: 17. The CDR3 spans 17 residues. In nucleotides, the CDR3 is TGTGCCTGGAGTTCGGGAGTACTGGCTAGCGGGAGGGCCTGCCAGTACTTC. Its translation is CAWSSGVLASGRACQYF.

CDR3 loop: CASSLVPAANYGYTF. CDR3 DNA: TGTGCCAGCAGCTTAGTCCCGGCAGCGAACTATGGCTACACCTTC. The V and J genes are TRBV7-2 and TRBJ1-2; no clear D gene. There are 15 residues in the CDR3. Germline V gene data show CDR1 as SGHTA and CDR2 as FQGNSA. The V end lost 1 base, the J end lost 2 bases, and 11 bases lay between the germline ends.

This clone was counted only a few times. The chain combines TRBV19 with TRBJ1-1; TRBD1 agrees at 7 bases. Germline-derived CDR1 and CDR2 are LNHDA and SQIVND (reference sequence). The CDR3 is made up of 15 amino acids. Germline trimming cut 9 bases from V and 0 bases from J; bases unmatched to any gene: 10. As DNA, the CDR3 is TGTGCCAGCGGGGACAGTCTCCTAATGAACACTGAAGCTTTCTTT. Its protein is CASGDSLLMNTEAFF.

The chain has TRBV30 and TRBJ2-3, with a weak D call TRBD1 (5 bases). V was cut by 4 bases and J by 3 bases, with 14 bases left in between. The CDR3 has 14 residues. The germline V gene has CDR1 GTSNPN and CDR2 SVGIG (reference sequence). The CDR3 spells CAWKGLVSTDTQYF. The CDR3 DNA sequence: TGTGCCTGGAAGGGGCTAGTTAGTACAGATACGCAGTATTTT.

The chain joins TRBV11-3 to TRBJ1-2; no definite D call. V lost 0 bases to trimming and J lost 1 base, with 9 bases between them. Germline assignment: CDR1 SGHNT and CDR2 YENEEA. The length of the CDR3 is 15 residues. The CDR3 loop is CASSLEQSLNYGYTF. The CDR3 nucleotides are TGTGCCAGCAGCTTAGAACAGTCTCTTAACTATGGCTACACCTTC.

The chain recombines TRBV9 with TRBJ1-4, with 9 positions matching TRBD1. The J segment lost 6 bases and the V segment lost 2 bases, leaving 5 bases of the junction unmatched. This CDR3 comprises 15 residues. Per germline, CDR1 SGDLS and CDR2 YYNGEE. The CDR3 nucleotides read TGTGCCAGCAGCGTGGGACAGGGCAGTGATGAAAAACTGTTTTTT. It encodes CASSVGQGSDEKLFF.

The V call is TRBV30, the J call TRBJ1-5, with D maybe TRBD1 (6 bases). V lost 5 bases and J 6 bases, leaving 11 bases between the germline ends. The CDR3 totals 12 residues. Per germline, CDR1 GTSNPN and CDR2 SVGIG (reference sequence). The CDR3 coding sequence is TGTGCCTGGGGGAACAGGGTTCAGCCCCAGCATTTT. Translating it yields CAWGNRVQPQHF.

The chain recombines TRBV9 with TRBJ2-2, with 11 nucleotides matching TRBD1. J was trimmed by 6 bases and V by 4 bases; bases with no gene match: 11. This CDR3 has 17 residues. Germline V gives CDR1 SGDLS, CDR2 YYNGEE. The CDR3 is CASSLFPGQGVPGELFF. CDR3 DNA sequence: TGTGCCAGCAGCCTATTCCCGGGACAGGGGGTCCCCGGGGAGCTGTTTTTT.

This clone has a handful of counts. The rearrangement uses TRBV5-4 and TRBJ2-7, with 7 positions matching TRBD2. CDR1 and CDR2 from the germline V gene are SGHNT and YYREEE (reference sequence). This CDR3 is built from 15 residues. V lost 4 bases and J lost 1; bases outside the gene matches: 8. The CDR3 nucleotides are TGTGCCAGCAGCCCCGGCGGGAGTACATCCTACGAGCAGTACTTC. Its protein is CASSPGGSTSYEQYF. The whole variable domain, remainder taken from reference TRBV5-4 and TRBJ2-7, is ETGVTQSPTHLIKTRGQQVTLRCSSQSGHNTVSWYQQALGQGPQFIFQYYREEENGRGNFPPRFSGLQFPNYSSELNVNALELDDSALYLCASSPGGSTSYEQYFGPGTRLTVT.

The chain combines TRBV29-1 with TRBJ2-7, with D maybe TRBD1 (5 bases). CDR1 is SQVTM and CDR2 is ANQGSEA in the germline V gene. CDR3 length: 14 amino acids. Trimming took 6 bases from V and 0 from J, leaving 15 bases between them. In DNA form, the CDR3 reads TGCAGCGTGAAGAGGACGACAGACTCCTACGAGCAGTACTTC. Protein product: CSVKRTTDSYEQYF.

This clone came up once. The genes are TRBV6-1 and TRBJ2-6, with a weak D call TRBD1 (6 bases). CDR1 and CDR2 (germline): MNHNS, SASEGT. Trimming pared 3 bases from V and 9 bases from J, leaving 15 bases between. The CDR3 runs 15 residues. The CDR3 here is CASSDTGIGGNVLTF. In DNA, the CDR3 is TGTGCCAGCAGTGATACAGGGATCGGTGGCAACGTCCTGACTTTC.

J is TRBJ2-2 and V is TRBV5-1, with D perhaps TRBD2 (6 bases). The CDR3 has 15 residues. V was clipped by 1 base and J by 7 bases, with 14 bases between them. Germline-derived CDR1 and CDR2 are SGHRS and YFSETQ. The CDR3, as DNA: TGCGCCAGCAGCTTGAGCGGACTACAGGTCGGGGAGCTGTTTTTT. Translating it yields CASSLSGLQVGELFF.

The V gene is TRBV7-9, the J gene TRBJ2-2; D is perhaps TRBD2 (5 bases). The CDR3 runs 14 residues. Trimming removed 6 bases from V and 1 base from J, with 9 bases in between. Germline V gene sequence: CDR1 SEHNR, CDR2 FQNEAQ (reference sequence). CDR3 in amino acids: CASRSSVNTGELFF. The DNA of the CDR3 is TGTGCCAGCAGAAGTAGCGTGAACACCGGGGAGCTGTTTTTT.

This sequence joins TRBV28 and TRBJ1-1, with D perhaps TRBD1 (5 bases). Between the trimmed V and J ends, which lost 2 bases and 5 bases, there was a span of 15 bases. Germline assignment: CDR1 MDHEN and CDR2 SYDVKM. The CDR3 sequence is 15 residues long. CDR3 coding DNA: TGTGCCAGCAGTTTAGGGGCATCGCCGAAGACTGAAGCTTTCTTT. This sequence encodes CASSLGASPKTEAFF. Filled out from reference TRBV28 and TRBJ1-1, the complete variable domain reads DVKVTQSSRYLVKRTGEKVFLECVQDMDHENMFWYRQDPGLGLRLIYFSYDVKMKEKGDIPEGYSVSREKKERFSLILESASTNQTSMYLCASSLGASPKTEAFFGQGTRLTVV.

The chain joins TRBV27 to TRBJ2-7; possibly TRBD1 for D (5 bases). Looked up from germline, CDR1 is MNHEY and CDR2 is SMNVEV (reference sequence). Trimming stripped 6 bases from V and 3 bases from J, with 15 bases between. The CDR3 is made up of 14 amino acids. CDR3 amino acids: CASSRDRLIYEQYF. CDR3 bases: TGTGCCAGCAGCCGTGACAGACTGATCTACGAGCAGTACTTC.

Comments on this clone: This same CDR3 is encoded by further DNA sequences in the sample. The chain joins TRBV18 to TRBJ2-5, with TRBD2 identical over 11 bases. The CDR3 has 15 residues. J lost 2 bases, V lost 6 bases, and 5 bases had no gene match. Germline loops: CDR1 KGHSH, CDR2 LQKENI. CDR3 region: CASSLAGGFQETQYF. CDR3 sequence (DNA): TGTGCCAGCTCCCTAGCGGGAGGTTTTCAAGAGACCCAGTACTTC.

The rearrangement links TRBV4-1 to TRBJ1-3; D is unresolved. This CDR3 contains 16 residues. Germline CDR1 reads MGHRA; CDR2 reads YSYEKL. The V end lost 2 bases, the J end lost 0 bases, and 11 bases lay between the germline ends. DNA of the CDR3: TGCGCCAGCAGCCAATGGTCAGGAAGCTCTGGAAACACCATATATTTT. Amino acids: CASSQWSGSSGNTIYF.